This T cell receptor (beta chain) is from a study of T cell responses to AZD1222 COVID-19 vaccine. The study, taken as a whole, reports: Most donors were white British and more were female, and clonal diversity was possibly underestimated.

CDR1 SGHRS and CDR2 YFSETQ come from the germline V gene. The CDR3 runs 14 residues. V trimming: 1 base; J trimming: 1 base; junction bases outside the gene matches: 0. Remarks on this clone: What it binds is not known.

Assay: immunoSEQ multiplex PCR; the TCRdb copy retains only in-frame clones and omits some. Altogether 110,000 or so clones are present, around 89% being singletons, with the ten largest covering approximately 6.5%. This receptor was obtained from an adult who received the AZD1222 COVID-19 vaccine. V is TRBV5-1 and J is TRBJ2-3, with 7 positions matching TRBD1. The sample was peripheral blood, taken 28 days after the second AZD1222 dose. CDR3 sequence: CASSLRGRTDTQYF. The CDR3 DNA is TGCGCCAGCAGCTTGAGGGGGCGCACAGATACGCAGTATTTT. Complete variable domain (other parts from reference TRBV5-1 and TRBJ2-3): KAGVTQTPRYLIKTRGQQVTLSCSPISGHRSVSWYQQTPGQGLQFLFEYFSETQRNKGNFPGRFSGRQFSNSRSEMNVSTLELGDSALYLCASSLRGRTDTQYFGPGTRLTVL.